This T cell receptor beta chain comes out of a study of T cells in localized non-small cell lung cancer. Libraries were prepared by immunoSEQ multiplex PCR; TCRdb keeps only in-frame clonotypes and omits some of them. The sample includes tens of thousands of clones, about 90% of them seen just once. A word on this clone: Its target is unknown.

Looked up from germline, CDR1 is SGHTA and CDR2 is FQGNSA. The CDR3 contains 14 residues. Between the trimmed V and J ends, which lost 5 bases and 0 bases, there was a span of 8 bases. Regarding the study as a whole: Greater blood T cell density accompanied longer overall survival. Sequence data derive from only one tumor region, so heterogeneity remains possible. A median of 57 clones ranked among the top 100 in tumor appeared in adjacent lung. Among the tissues sampled, uninvolved adjacent lung had the highest T cell clonality, above tumor.

The rearrangement uses TRBV7-2 and TRBJ1-3; no reliable D call. The source is a woman aged 35-70 years with stage I lung adenocarcinoma. The sequenced sample was peripheral blood, obtained before any cancer treatment. The CDR3 DNA is TGTGCCAGCAGCGGACCGGACTCTGGAAACACCATATATTTT. This encodes CASSGPDSGNTIYF.